This T cell receptor beta chain was sequenced in a study of CD8 T cells in Susac syndrome. Random hexamers were used to reverse transcribe roughly 0.5 to 1 ug of RNA. Multiplex immunoSEQ PCR targeted 54 Vbeta and 13 Jbeta TCR beta segments. TCRdb independently ran MiXCR on the immunoSEQ multiplex PCR reads; one entry per CDR3 protein. The sample records 150,000 to 250,000 distinct CDR3 sequences, about 95% being singletons. Germline values: CDR1 KGHDR, CDR2 SFDVKD. CDR3 length equals 17 residues. V was clipped by 4 bases and J by 0 bases, with 15 bases between them. The receptor comes from a human donor with multiple sclerosis. The specimen sequenced was CD4+ T cells from PBMCs. The chain carries TRBV24-1 and TRBJ2-1; the D gene is possibly TRBD1 (7 bases). CDR3: CATSESGGTSSYNEQFF. CDR3 nucleotides: TGTGCCACCAGTGAATCAGGGGGGACAAGCTCCTACAATGAGCAGTTCTTC.